This T cell receptor beta chain originates from a study of T cell repertoires in cytomegalovirus infection. About the research overall: The public TCR beta signatures pointed to both CMV infection and matching HLA type. Study-wide findings and caveats: Individuals carrying CMV plus the relevant HLA were identified by cumulative frequency of public TCR beta families.

About this clonotype: What it recognizes is unknown.

TCRdb re-analysed the reads in MiXCR, keeping a single row per CDR3 protein. The sample yields over 300,000 distinct CDR3 sequences, about 17% seen once. CDR1 is DFQATT, CDR2 SNEGSKA, per germline (reference sequence). The CDR3 spans 14 residues. The V gene end was trimmed by 5 bases and the J gene end by 5 bases; junction bases not matched to a gene: 10. The chain recombines TRBV20-1 with TRBJ2-5; TRBD2 matches 8 bases. Input material: PBMCs. This clonotype was sampled from a human donor in good health (CMV status not recorded). Some clones in this sample may be carry-over from other donors' samples. CDR3 residues: CSAGPDSGVETQYF. CDR3 nucleotide sequence: TGCAGTGCTGGCCCGGATAGCGGGGTTGAGACCCAGTACTTC.